These 6 T cell receptor beta chains were sequenced from one sample in a study of tissue T cells after allogeneic stem cell transplantation. Here immunoSEQ multiplex PCR was the method, and the copy in TCRdb shows in-frame clones only, minus some. The sample has some 48,000 clones; roughly 73% are singletons. The sample consisted of sorted cells pooled from one or two spleens. These receptor sequences come from a pool of C57BL/6 mice in good health.

Worth noting for this clone: The gene names here belong to mouse. The read stops 1 residue short of the end of the CDR3; the missing end is completed from the germline J gene. V usage is TRBV13-1 and J usage is TRBJ1-4; TRBD1 is a possible D gene (5 bases). The V end was cut by 0 bases, the J end by 4 bases, with 7 bases between. CDR3 size: 14 residues. Per the germline V gene, CDR1 is NSHNY and CDR2 is SYGAGN. CDR3 in amino acids: CASSDGGNNERLFF. The CDR3 DNA, read in part, is TGTGCCAGCAGTGATGGGGGCAACAACGAAAGATTATTT.

On this clone itself: Genes and germline come from the mouse. The DNA ends 1 residue before the CDR3 does, and the rest of the CDR3 is filled in from the germline J gene. The chain combines TRBV13-1 with TRBJ2-7; D is perhaps TRBD1 or TRBD2 (7 bases each). CDR3 length: 11 residues. Deletions cut 4 bases from V and 7 bases from J, with 9 bases between. From germline, CDR1 is NSHNY and CDR2 SYGAGN. The CDR3 loop is CASSQGGEQYF. The covered CDR3 bases are TGTGCCAGCAGTCAGGGGGGGGAACAGTAC.

About this clone itself: All gene names here are mouse names. The read gets to within 1 residue of the CDR3 end, and the germline J gene fills in the rest. This sequence joins TRBV5 and TRBJ2-2, with 8 bases that match TRBD2. The CDR3 spans 16 residues. Trimming at V came to 2 bases and at J to 0 bases, leaving 2 bases not matched to a gene. Looked up from germline, CDR1 is LGHNA and CDR2 is YNLKQL (reference sequence). The sequenced CDR3 bases are TGTGCCAGCAGCCAAAACTGGGGGACAAACACCGGGCAGCTCTAC. As protein: CASSQNWGTNTGQLY. The whole CDR3 region reads CASSQNWGTNTGQLYF.

About this clone: Gene names denote mouse genes. The missing CDR3 end, 1 residue past where the read stops, is filled in from the germline J gene. The chain joins TRBV14 to TRBJ1-1, with D unresolved. Per germline, CDR1 SGHDT and CDR2 FRDEAV. V gave up 1 base and J gave up 1 base, with 5 bases separating them. The CDR3 contains 13 residues. The CDR3 here is CASSFTKNTEVFF. The DNA read from the CDR3 is TGTGCCAGCAGTTTCACAAAAAACACAGAAGTCTTC.

About this clone itself: Gene names denote mouse genes. The sequenced fragment ends 1 residue before the CDR3 boundary, so the rest is inferred from the germline J gene. The chain links TRBV2 to TRBJ2-7, with 8 bases that match TRBD2. The CDR3 is 12 amino acids. The V segment lost 4 bases and the J segment 5 bases; nucleotides outside the gene matches: 1. Germline CDR1 is LGHNA and CDR2 is YSYQKL. The CDR3 sequence: CASSRLGNEQYF. The CDR3 bases that were read are TGTGCCAGCAGCCGACTGGGGAATGAACAGTAC.

Concerning this clone itself: The gene symbols are mouse symbols. The read finishes 1 residue shy of the CDR3 end, and the germline J gene is used to complete it. The chain uses TRBV5 and TRBJ2-5, with D tentatively TRBD1 or TRBD2 (5 bases each). This CDR3 contains 14 residues. The V and J ends lost 0 bases and 10 bases respectively, with 14 bases between them. The germline V gene encodes CDR1 LGHNA and CDR2 YNLKQL (reference sequence). The CDR3 bases that were read are TGTGCCAGCAGCCAAGAAACGGGGGAGGGTCCCCAGTAC. Its translation is CASSQETGEGPQY. The CDR3 reads in full as CASSQETGEGPQYF.